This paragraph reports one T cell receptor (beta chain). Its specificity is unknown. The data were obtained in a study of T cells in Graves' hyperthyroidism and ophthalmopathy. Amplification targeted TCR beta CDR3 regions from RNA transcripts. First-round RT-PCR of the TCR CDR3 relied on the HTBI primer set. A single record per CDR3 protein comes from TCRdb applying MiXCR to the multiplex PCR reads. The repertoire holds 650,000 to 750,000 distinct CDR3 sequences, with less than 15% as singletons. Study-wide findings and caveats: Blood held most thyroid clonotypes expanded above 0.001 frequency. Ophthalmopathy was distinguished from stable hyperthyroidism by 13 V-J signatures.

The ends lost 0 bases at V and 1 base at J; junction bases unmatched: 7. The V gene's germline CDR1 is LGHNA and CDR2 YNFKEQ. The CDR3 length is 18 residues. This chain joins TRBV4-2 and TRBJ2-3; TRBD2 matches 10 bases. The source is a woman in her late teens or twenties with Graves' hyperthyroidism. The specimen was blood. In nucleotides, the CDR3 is TGTGCCAGCAGCCAAGAGGAGCGGGGGGGAGGGGGCACAGATACGCAGTATTTT. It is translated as CASSQEERGGGGTDTQYF.